This T cell receptor beta chain was captured in a study of technical replicates of blood from four donors. Assay used: immunoSEQ multiplex PCR; TCRdb lists only in-frame clones, some missing. The sample holds 72,000 or so clones, around 96% seen once. Germline-derived CDR1 and CDR2 are SGHAT and FQDESV (reference sequence). This CDR3 comprises 17 residues. V gave up 5 bases and J gave up 4 bases; unmatched junction bases: 5. This TCR was sampled from a human donor in good health. The V and J genes are TRBV11-1 and TRBJ2-2; 15 bases fit TRBD2. Sequencing was done on a sample of T cells isolated from PBMCs. This chain's CDR3 is CASSAGLAGGSTGELFF. The CDR3 DNA follows: TGTGCCAGCAGCGCGGGACTAGCGGGAGGAAGCACCGGGGAGCTGTTTTTT. Full variable domain (missing parts from reference TRBV11-1 and TRBJ2-2): EAEVAQSPRYKITEKSQAVAFWCDPISGHATLYWYRQILGQGPELLVQFQDESVVDDSQLPKDRFSAERLKGVDSTLKIQPAELGDSAMYLCASSAGLAGGSTGELFFGEGSRLTVL.